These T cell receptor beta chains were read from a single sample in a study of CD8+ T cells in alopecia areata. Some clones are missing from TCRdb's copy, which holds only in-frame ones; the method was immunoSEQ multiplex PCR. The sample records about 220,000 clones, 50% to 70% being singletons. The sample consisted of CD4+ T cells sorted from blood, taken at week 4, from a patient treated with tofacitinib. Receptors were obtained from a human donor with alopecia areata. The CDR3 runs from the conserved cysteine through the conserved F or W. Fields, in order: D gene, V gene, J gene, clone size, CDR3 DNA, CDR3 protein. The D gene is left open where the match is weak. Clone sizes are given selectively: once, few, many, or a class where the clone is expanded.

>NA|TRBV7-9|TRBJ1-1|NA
TGTGCCAGCAGCCCTACCTACAGAGTAATGAACACTGAAGCTTTCTTT
CASSPTYRVMNTEAFF
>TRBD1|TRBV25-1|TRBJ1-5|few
TGTGCCAGCAGTGACCCGGGACAGGAAAATCAGCCCCAGCATTTT
CASSDPGQENQPQHF
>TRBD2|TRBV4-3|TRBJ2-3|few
TGCGCCAGCAGCCAAGATCACCGCGGGGGAGGCACAGATACGCAGTATTTT
CASSQDHRGGGTDTQYF
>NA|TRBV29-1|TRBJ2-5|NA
TGCAGCGTTCGCCCCCAGGATGAGACCCAGTACTTC
CSVRPQDETQYF
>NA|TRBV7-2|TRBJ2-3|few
TGTGCCAGCAGCTTTGGACTCCGCACAGATACGCAGTATTTT
CASSFGLRTDTQYF
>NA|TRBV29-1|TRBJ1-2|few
TGCAGCGTTTGGGAAGGGGCAGTGCGCTATGGCTACACCTTC
CSVWEGAVRYGYTF
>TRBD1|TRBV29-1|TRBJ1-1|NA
TGCAGCGTTGGTCGACAGGGGAGGTACACTGAAGCTTTCTTT
CSVGRQGRYTEAFF
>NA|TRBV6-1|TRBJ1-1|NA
TGTGCCAGCAGTGAAGCCGGGGGTGGGACTGAAGCTTTCTTT
CASSEAGGGTEAFF
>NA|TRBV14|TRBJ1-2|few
TGTGCCAGCAGCCCTCAGGGGAACTATGGCTACACCTTC
CASSPQGNYGYTF
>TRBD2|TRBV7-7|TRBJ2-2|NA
TGTGCCAGCAGCTTAGGGGAGGGCACCGGGGAGCTGTTTTTT
CASSLGEGTGELFF
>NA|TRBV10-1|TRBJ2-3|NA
TGCGCCAGCAGTGACCCCGGGGGATCCACAGATACGCAGTATTTT
CASSDPGGSTDTQYF
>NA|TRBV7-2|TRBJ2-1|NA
TGTGCCAGCCAGGCCGGGAATGAGCAGTTCTTC
CASQAGNEQFF
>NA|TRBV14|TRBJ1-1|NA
TGTGCCAGCAGCCACGAGACAGATGAAGCTTTCTTT
CASSHETDEAFF
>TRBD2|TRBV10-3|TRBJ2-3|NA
TGTGCCATCAGTGGGGGACTAGGAGTTCCTTACACAGATACGCAGTATTTT
CAISGGLGVPYTDTQYF
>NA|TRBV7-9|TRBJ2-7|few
TGTGCCAGCTACAGTACAGGCGTATCCTACGAGCAGTACTTC
CASYSTGVSYEQYF
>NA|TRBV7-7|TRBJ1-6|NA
TGTGCCAGCAGCTCCGTAACACCCCTCCACTTT
CASSSVTPLHF
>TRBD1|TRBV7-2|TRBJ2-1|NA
TGTGCCAGCAGCTCCGGACAGGGTGTCGATGAGCAGTTCTTC
CASSSGQGVDEQFF
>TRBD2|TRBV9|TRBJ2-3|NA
TGTGCCAGCAGCGAACGACTAGCGGGGACAGATACGCAGTATTTT
CASSERLAGTDTQYF
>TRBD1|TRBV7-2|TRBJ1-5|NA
TGTGCCAGCAGCCGAAGACAGGGTCTTCAGCCCCAGCATTTT
CASSRRQGLQPQHF
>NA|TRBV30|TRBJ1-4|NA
TGTGCCTGGAGTGTAGGGTTACTGGGAGATGAAAAACTGTTTTTT
CAWSVGLLGDEKLFF
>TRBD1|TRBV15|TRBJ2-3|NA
TGTGCCACCAGCGGAACCCCCGGGACAGGCCGGGGCACAGATACGCAGTATTTT
CATSGTPGTGRGTDTQYF
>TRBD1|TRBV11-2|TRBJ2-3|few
TGTGCCAGCAGCCCATGGTGGGGGACAGGGATCGATACGCAGTATTTT
CASSPWWGTGIDTQYF
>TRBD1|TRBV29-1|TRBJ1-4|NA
TGCAGCGTCGGGGACAGGGGTTCTGAAAAACTGTTTTTT
CSVGDRGSEKLFF
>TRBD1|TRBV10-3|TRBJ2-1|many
TGTGCCATCAGGGAGACAGGGGGCGAATACAATGAGCAGTTCTTC
CAIRETGGEYNEQFF
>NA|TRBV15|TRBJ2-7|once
TGTGCCACCAGCAGAAAATCAGCGACGGCCGGTCAGTACTTC
CATSRKSATAGQYF
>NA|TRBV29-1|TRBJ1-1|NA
TGCAGCGCCTTAAACAGGGTGAACACTGAAGCTTTCTTT
CSALNRVNTEAFF
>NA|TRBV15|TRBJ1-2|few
TGTGCCACCAGCAGAGACGGTCTCTATGGCTACACCTTC
CATSRDGLYGYTF
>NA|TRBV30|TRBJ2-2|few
TGTGCCTGGAGTCTGAACACCGGGGAGCTGTTTTTT
CAWSLNTGELFF
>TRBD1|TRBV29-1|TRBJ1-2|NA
TGCAGCGTTGAAGTTACAGGGGATGGCTATGGCTACACCTTC
CSVEVTGDGYGYTF
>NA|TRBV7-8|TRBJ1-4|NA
TGTGCCAGCAGCTTAGAAGGGGGAGCAACTAATGAAAAACTGTTTTTT
CASSLEGGATNEKLFF
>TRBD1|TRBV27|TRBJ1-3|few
TGTGCCAGCAGCGACAGGGTTAGAAACACCATATATTTT
CASSDRVRNTIYF
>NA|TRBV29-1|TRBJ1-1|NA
TGCAGCGTTGTAATGAACACTGAAGCTTTCTTT
CSVVMNTEAFF
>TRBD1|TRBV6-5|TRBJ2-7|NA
TGTGCCAGCAGCCCCTCTCAGGGGGCCTACGAGCAGTACTTC
CASSPSQGAYEQYF
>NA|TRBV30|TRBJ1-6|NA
TGTGCCTGGAGTATTGGCAGTGGGTCACCCCTCCACTTT
CAWSIGSGSPLHF
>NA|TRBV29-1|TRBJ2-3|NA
TGCAGCGTCGCTACAGGGTCAGATACGCAGTATTTT
CSVATGSDTQYF
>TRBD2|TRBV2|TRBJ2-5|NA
TGTGCCAGCAGTGAAAGCGGGGGCCCACCCCCGCAAGAGACCCAGTACTTC
CASSESGGPPPQETQYF
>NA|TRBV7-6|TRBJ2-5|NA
TGTGCCAGCAGCCCTCCGGCGTCCCGAGAGACCCAGTACTTC
CASSPPASRETQYF
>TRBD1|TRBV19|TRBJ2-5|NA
TGTGCCAGTAGTTCCTCCTTTTCAGGGGGCCAAGAGACCCAGTACTTC
CASSSSFSGGQETQYF
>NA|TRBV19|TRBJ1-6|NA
TGTGCCAGTAGTAACGAAATGAATTCACCCCTCCACTTT
CASSNEMNSPLHF
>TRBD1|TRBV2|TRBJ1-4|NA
TGTGCCAGCAGGGGACAGATAAATGAAAAACTGTTTTTT
CASRGQINEKLFF
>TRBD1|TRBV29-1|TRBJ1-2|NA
TGCAGCGTTGTTGACAGGGGCTATGGCTACACCTTC
CSVVDRGYGYTF
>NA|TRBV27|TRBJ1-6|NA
TGTGCCAGCAGTTTTGACCTGAGGGACTCACCCCTCCACTTT
CASSFDLRDSPLHF
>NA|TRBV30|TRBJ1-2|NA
TGTGCCTGGAGTGACAGATCCGCACGGGGCTGCACCTTC
CAWSDRSARGCTF
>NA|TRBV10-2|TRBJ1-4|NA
TGCGCCAGCGGGCGGGAGTCGAATGAAAAACTGTTTTTT
CASGRESNEKLFF
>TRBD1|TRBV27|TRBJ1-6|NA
TGTGCCAGCAGCAAGGACAGGAACTTGGGTTCACCCCTCCACTTT
CASSKDRNLGSPLHF
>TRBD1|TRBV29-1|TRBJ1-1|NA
TGCAGCGTGGTGGACAGGGAAACTGAAGCTTTCTTT
CSVVDRETEAFF
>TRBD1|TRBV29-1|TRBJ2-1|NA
TGCAGCGTCGGGACAGCAAACAATGAGCAGTTCTTC
CSVGTANNEQFF
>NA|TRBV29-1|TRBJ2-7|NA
TGTTCCATAGGGGCCTACGAGCAGTACTTC
CSIGAYEQYF
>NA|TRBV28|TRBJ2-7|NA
TGTGCCAGCAGTTTAAATACGAGGGACTACGAGCAGTACTTC
CASSLNTRDYEQYF
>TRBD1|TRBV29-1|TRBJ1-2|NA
TGCAGCGTTGCTTTTCGGACAGGGAATGGCTACACCTTC
CSVAFRTGNGYTF